These 14 T cell receptor beta chains came from one sample sequenced in a study of CD8+CD57+ T cells in acquired aplastic anemia. The template for TCR beta VDJ and CDR3 sequence profiling was genomic DNA. One entry per CDR3 protein results from TCRdb running MiXCR on the reads. This sample has 75,000 to 80,000 distinct CDR3 sequences, with less than 85% found just once. The patients chosen for sequencing had shown expansion of CD8+CD57+ cells (detected by flow cytometry). The material sequenced was sorted CD4+, CD8+, or CD8+CD57+ T cells (not recorded which) from PBMCs. All receptors derive from a human donor with aplastic anemia.

The chain is built from TRBV7-2 and TRBJ1-2, with 10 bases that match TRBD1. V trimming: 4 bases; J trimming: 8 bases; junction bases outside the gene matches: 7. The V gene's germline CDR1 is SGHTA and CDR2 FQGNSA. CDR3 length: 14 residues. The CDR3 sequence: CASSSQTGGSGYTF. In DNA form, the CDR3 reads TGTGCCAGCAGCTCTCAGACAGGGGGCTCAGGCTACACCTTC.

This clonotype was found once. This chain joins TRBV29-1 and TRBJ2-1; D remains unclear. The germline V and J ends were trimmed by 3 bases and 9 bases, with 9 bases remaining between them. Germline V gene sequence: CDR1 SQVTM, CDR2 ANQGSEA. The CDR3 extends over 11 amino acids. In DNA form, the CDR3 reads TGCAGCGTTGACTCTTTTGGTGAGCAGTTCTTC. It codes for CSVDSFGEQFF.

The V and J genes are TRBV10-3 and TRBJ2-7; 14 nucleotides match TRBD2. CDR1 ENHRY and CDR2 SYGVKD come from the germline V gene. Trimming cost V 7 bases and J 5 bases; bases outside gene matches: 10. CDR3 length equals 16 residues. CDR3 nucleotides: TGTGCCATCAAGGAGCCGGGACTAGCGGGAGCAGACGAGCAGTACTTC. Residues: CAIKEPGLAGADEQYF.

This clonotype was counted once. This chain joins TRBV7-9 and TRBJ1-2; TRBD1 aligns across 7 bases. The CDR3 totals 14 residues. Trimming cost V 7 bases and J 4 bases; bases outside gene matches: 9. CDR1 SEHNR and CDR2 FQNEAQ come from the germline V gene (reference sequence). The CDR3 sequence is CASTASNRGYGYTF. Here the CDR3 DNA reads TGTGCCAGCACCGCTTCGAACAGGGGCTATGGCTACACCTTC. Full variable domain (missing parts from reference TRBV7-9 and TRBJ1-2): DTGVSQNPRHKITKRGQNVTFRCDPISEHNRLYWYRQTLGQGPEFLTYFQNEAQLEKSRLLSDRFSAERPKGSFSTLEIQRTEQGDSAMYLCASTASNRGYGYTFGSGTRLTVV.

This sequence joins TRBV11-2 and TRBJ2-5, with D hard to call. This CDR3 region has 13 residues. Germline-derived CDR1 and CDR2 are SGHAT and FQNNGV. Deletions cut 5 bases from V and 0 bases from J, with 7 bases between. CDR3 in DNA: TGTGCCAGCAGCGTAGCTAACCAAGAGACCCAGTACTTC. Amino acids: CASSVANQETQYF.

The CDR3 nucleotides read TGCAGTGCTAGGCTCTGGACAGGGTCCTACGAGCAGTACTTC. This codes for CSARLWTGSYEQYF. The chain uses TRBV20-1 and TRBJ2-7, with 8 positions matching TRBD1. CDR1 and CDR2 from the germline V gene are DFQATT and SNEGSKA (reference sequence). The CDR3 covers 14 residues. V lost 3 bases and J lost 1; bases outside the gene matches: 5.

The rearrangement uses TRBV2 and TRBJ1-6, with 7 bases identical to TRBD1. This CDR3 spans 14 amino acids. CDR1 SNHLY and CDR2 FYNNEI come from the germline V gene. J gave up 6 bases and V 7 bases, and 6 bases lay outside the gene matches. CDR3 loop: CASMRGQLNSPLHF. The CDR3 region has the DNA TGTGCCAGCATGAGGGGACAGCTTAATTCACCCCTCCACTTT.

There are many counts of this clonotype. The chain couples TRBV4-3 to TRBJ2-1; 8 nucleotides line up with TRBD2. The CDR3 runs 14 residues. With V trimmed by 1 base and J by 6 bases, 2 bases remained unmatched. The germline V gene encodes CDR1 LGHNA and CDR2 YSLEER. DNA of the CDR3: TGCGCCAGCAGCCAAGGCGGGGGGTTCAATGAGCAGTTCTTC. Its protein product is CASSQGGGFNEQFF.

The V gene is TRBV10-3, the J gene TRBJ1-2, with TRBD1 as a possible D gene (5 bases). CDR1 is ENHRY, CDR2 SYGVKD, per germline. V lost 8 bases to trimming and J lost 4 bases, with 14 bases between them. The CDR3 sequence is 13 residues long. The CDR3 sequence: CAIPTTRGYGYTF. The DNA of the CDR3 is TGTGCCATCCCCACGACGAGGGGCTATGGCTACACCTTC.

This clonotype was found many times. The chain combines TRBV24-1 with TRBJ1-1; 9 bases are a match to TRBD1. Trimming took 3 bases from V and 4 from J; bases not matched to a gene: 8. Germline CDR1 and CDR2: KGHDR and SFDVKD. CDR3 length equals 16 residues. The CDR3 is CATSDTKQGAITEAFF. The CDR3, as DNA: TGTGCCACCAGTGATACCAAACAGGGGGCTATCACTGAAGCTTTCTTT.

The chain employs TRBV25-1 and TRBJ2-1; the D is unclear. The germline gives CDR1 MGHDK, CDR2 SYGVNS. The ends were cut back, 6 bases at V and 0 bases at J, with 15 bases in the middle. The CDR3 contains 16 residues. CDR3 DNA sequence: TGTGCCAGCAGCCCAGCAGAATCATACTCCTACAATGAGCAGTTCTTC. It encodes CASSPAESYSYNEQFF.

This clonotype was observed once. The chain carries TRBV24-1 and TRBJ2-3; perhaps TRBD1 as D (6 bases). The CDR3 runs to 13 residues. The germline CDR1 and CDR2 sequences are KGHDR and SFDVKD. The ends were cut back, 7 bases at V and 8 bases at J, with 15 bases in the middle. The CDR3 bases are TGTGCCACCAGGTCGACAGGTTTAGGTACGCAGTATTTT. This encodes CATRSTGLGTQYF.

The rearrangement uses TRBV15 and TRBJ2-7, with TRBD1 matching over 10 bases. In germline, CDR1 is LNHNV, CDR2 YYDKDF (reference sequence). The CDR3 extends over 17 amino acids. Trimming took 2 bases from V and 5 from J; bases not matched to a gene: 12. The chain's CDR3 is CATSRSRQGAIGHEQYF. The CDR3 DNA follows: TGTGCCACCAGCAGATCTCGACAGGGGGCCATCGGCCACGAGCAGTACTTC.

The V and J genes are TRBV6-2 or TRBV6-3 and TRBJ1-2; 8 bases agree with TRBD1. Germline CDR1 and CDR2: MNHEY and SVGEGT. J gave up 3 bases and V 5 bases, and 5 bases lay outside the gene matches. This CDR3 has 14 residues. The DNA of the CDR3 is TGTGCCAGCAGTCCAGGGGGCGAGGACTATGGCTACACCTTC. It encodes CASSPGGEDYGYTF.